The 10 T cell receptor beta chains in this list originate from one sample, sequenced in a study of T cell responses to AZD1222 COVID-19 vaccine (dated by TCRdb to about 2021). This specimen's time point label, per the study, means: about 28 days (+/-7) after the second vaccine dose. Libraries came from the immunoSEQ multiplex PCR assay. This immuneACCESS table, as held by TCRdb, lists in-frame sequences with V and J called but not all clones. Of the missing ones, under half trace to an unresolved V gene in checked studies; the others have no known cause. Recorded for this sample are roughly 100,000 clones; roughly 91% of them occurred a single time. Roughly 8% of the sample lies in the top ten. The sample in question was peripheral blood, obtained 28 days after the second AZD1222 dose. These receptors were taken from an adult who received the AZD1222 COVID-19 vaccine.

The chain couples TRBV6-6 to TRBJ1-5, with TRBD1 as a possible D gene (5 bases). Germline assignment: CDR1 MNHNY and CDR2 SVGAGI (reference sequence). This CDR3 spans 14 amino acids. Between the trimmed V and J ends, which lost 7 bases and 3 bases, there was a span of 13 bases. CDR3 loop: CASIRAGLNQPQHF. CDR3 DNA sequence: TGTGCCAGCATCCGGGCGGGACTCAATCAGCCCCAGCATTTT.

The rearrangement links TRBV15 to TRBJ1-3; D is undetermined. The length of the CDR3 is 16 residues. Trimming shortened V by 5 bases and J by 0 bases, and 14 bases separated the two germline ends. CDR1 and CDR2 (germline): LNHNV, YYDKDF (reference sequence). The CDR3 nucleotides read TGTGCCACCAGCTTTGGTTTAGGGAGCTCTGGAAACACCATATATTTT. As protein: CATSFGLGSSGNTIYF.

CDR3 protein: CASSIETGINEQFF. DNA of the CDR3: TGTGCCAGTAGTATAGAGACAGGGATCAATGAGCAGTTCTTC. The chain is built from TRBV19 and TRBJ2-1; 7 positions agree with TRBD1. The CDR3 covers 14 residues. J was trimmed by 6 bases and V by 0 bases; bases with no gene match: 2. The germline V gene has CDR1 LNHDA and CDR2 SQIVND (reference sequence).

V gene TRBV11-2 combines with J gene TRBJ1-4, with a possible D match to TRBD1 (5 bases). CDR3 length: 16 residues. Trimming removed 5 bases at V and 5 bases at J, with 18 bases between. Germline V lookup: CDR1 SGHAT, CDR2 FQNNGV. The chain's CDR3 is CASSLSSGRKNEKLFF. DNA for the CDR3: TGTGCCAGCAGCCTTTCCTCGGGACGGAAGAATGAAAAACTGTTTTTT.

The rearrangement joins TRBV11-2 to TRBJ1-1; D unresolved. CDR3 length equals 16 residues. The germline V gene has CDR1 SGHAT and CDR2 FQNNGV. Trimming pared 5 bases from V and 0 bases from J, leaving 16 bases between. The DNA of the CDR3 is TGTGCCAGCAGCCCCCCCCCGACGACGGTGAACACTGAAGCTTTCTTT. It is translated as CASSPPPTTVNTEAFF.

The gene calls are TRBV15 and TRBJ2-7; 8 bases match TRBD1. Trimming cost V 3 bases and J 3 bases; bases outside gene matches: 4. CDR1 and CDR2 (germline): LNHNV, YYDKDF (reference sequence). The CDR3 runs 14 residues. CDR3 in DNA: TGTGCCACCAGCAGGACAGGGGAAAACTACGAGCAGTACTTC. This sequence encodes CATSRTGENYEQYF. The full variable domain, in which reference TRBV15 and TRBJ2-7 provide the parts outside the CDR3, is DAMVIQNPRYQVTQFGKPVTLSCSQTLNHNVMYWYQQKSSQAPKLLFHYYDKDFNNEADTPDNFQSRRPNTSFCFLDIRSPGLGDTAMYLCATSRTGENYEQYFGPGTRLTVT.

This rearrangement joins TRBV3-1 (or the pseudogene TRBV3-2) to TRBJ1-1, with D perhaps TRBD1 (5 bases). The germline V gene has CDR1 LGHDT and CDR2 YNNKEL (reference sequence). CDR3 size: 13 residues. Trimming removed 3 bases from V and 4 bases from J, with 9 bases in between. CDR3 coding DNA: TGTGCCAGCAGCCATGGGGCCCCCACTGAAGCTTTCTTT. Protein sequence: CASSHGAPTEAFF.

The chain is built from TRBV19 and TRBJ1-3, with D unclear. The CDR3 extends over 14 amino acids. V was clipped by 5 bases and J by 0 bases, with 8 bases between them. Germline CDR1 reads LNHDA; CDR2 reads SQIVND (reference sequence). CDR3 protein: CASSYLDSGNTIYF. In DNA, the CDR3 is TGTGCCAGTAGTTACCTCGACTCTGGAAACACCATATATTTT.

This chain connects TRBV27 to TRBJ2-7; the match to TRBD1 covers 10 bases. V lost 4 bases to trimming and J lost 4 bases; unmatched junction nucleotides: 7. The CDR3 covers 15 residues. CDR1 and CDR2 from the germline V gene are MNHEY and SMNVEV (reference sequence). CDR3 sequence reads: CASSSPGTGVYEQYF. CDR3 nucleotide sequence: TGTGCCAGCAGTTCCCCCGGGACAGGGGTATACGAGCAGTACTTC.

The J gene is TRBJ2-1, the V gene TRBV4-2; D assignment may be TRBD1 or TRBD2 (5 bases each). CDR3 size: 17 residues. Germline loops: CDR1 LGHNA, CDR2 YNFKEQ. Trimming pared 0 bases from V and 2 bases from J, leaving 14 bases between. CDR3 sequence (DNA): TGTGCCAGCAGCCAAGATTGGGGGTCACCGACCTACAATGAGCAGTTCTTC. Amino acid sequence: CASSQDWGSPTYNEQFF.